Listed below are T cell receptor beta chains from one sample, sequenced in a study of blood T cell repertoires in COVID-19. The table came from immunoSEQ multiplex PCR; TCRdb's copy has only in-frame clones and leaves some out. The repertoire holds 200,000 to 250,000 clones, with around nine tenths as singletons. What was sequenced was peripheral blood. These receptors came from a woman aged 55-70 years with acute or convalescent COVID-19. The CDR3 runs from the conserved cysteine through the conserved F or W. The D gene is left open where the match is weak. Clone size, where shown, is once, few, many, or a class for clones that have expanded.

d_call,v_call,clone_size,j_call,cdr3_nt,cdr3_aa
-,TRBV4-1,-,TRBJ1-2,TGCGCCAGCAGCCAAGATAAGGACAGCAACTATGTCTACACCTTC,CASSQDKDSNYVYTF
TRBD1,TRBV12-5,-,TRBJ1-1,TGTGCTAGTGGTTTGGTCCTCGGGGACAGGAACACTGAAGCTTTCTTT,CASGLVLGDRNTEAFF
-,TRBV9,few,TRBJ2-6,TGTGCCAGCAGCGTTGGAGGCGTCTCTGGGGCCAACGTCCTGACTTTC,CASSVGGVSGANVLTF
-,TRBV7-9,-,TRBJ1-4,TGTGCCAGCAGCTTAGAGGGGACACCGAGAGAAAAACTGTTTTTT,CASSLEGTPREKLFF
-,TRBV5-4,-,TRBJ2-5,TGTGCCAGCAGCTTGAGTTTCGGGGGGCCGGGAGAGACCCAGTACTTC,CASSLSFGGPGETQYF
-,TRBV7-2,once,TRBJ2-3,TGTGCCAGCAGCTTAGGGGCGGGAAGGGCAGATACGCAGTATTTT,CASSLGAGRADTQYF
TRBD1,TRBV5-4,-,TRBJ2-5,TGTGCCAGCAGCTTGAGGCAGGGGGCTTGGGAGACCCAGTACTTC,CASSLRQGAWETQYF
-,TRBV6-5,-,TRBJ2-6,TGTGCCAGCAGACCCGACAGCTCTGGTGCCAACGTCCTGACTTTC,CASRPDSSGANVLTF
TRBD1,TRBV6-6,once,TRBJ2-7,TGTGCCAGCAGCCGGACAGGGGTTCTCTACGAGCAGTACTTC,CASSRTGVLYEQYF
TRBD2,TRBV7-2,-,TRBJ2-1,TGTGCCAGCAGCCTCGGTGGTAGCGGGAGCAATGAGCAGTTCTTC,CASSLGGSGSNEQFF
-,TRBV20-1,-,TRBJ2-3,TGCAGTGCTAGTGGGACTCCGGGCACAGATACGCAGTATTTT,CSASGTPGTDTQYF
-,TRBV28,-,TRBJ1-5,TGTGCCAGCAGTCTAACCTCTTTAAATCAGCCCCAGCATTTT,CASSLTSLNQPQHF
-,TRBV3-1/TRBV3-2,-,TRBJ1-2,TGTGCCAGCAGCCCCAGAGGGAATCTTAACTATGGCTACACCTTC,CASSPRGNLNYGYTF
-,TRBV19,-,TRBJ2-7,TGTGCCAGCCAAGGGGATAGGACCTCCTACGAGCAGTACTTC,CASQGDRTSYEQYF
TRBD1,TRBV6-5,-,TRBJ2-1,TGTGCCAGCAGTTACTCGAGGGGGCAAGGCAATGAGCAGTTCTTC,CASSYSRGQGNEQFF
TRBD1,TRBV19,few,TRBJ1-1,TGTGCCAGTAGTATAGAGGACAGGGCTACTGAAGCTTTCTTT,CASSIEDRATEAFF
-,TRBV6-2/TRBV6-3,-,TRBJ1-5,TGTGCCAGCAGTCAGGGGCGTAACAATCAGCCCCAGCATTTT,CASSQGRNNQPQHF
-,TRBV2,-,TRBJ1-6,TGTGCCAGCAGTGAGGAGGGAAATAATTCACCCCTCCACTTT,CASSEEGNNSPLHF
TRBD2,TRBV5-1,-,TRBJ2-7,TGCGCCAGCAGCTTGGGCAGCGGGGGGGCGTACAAGCAGTACTTC,CASSLGSGGAYKQYF
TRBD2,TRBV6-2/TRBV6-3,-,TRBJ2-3,TGTGCCAGCAGTTACATGGGGGGGAGCACAGATACGCAGTATTTT,CASSYMGGSTDTQYF
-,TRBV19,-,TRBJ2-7,TGTGCCAGTGGGCAGACAGGCTACGAGCAGTACTTC,CASGQTGYEQYF
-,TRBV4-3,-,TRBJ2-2,TGCGCCAGCAGCCTCACCGGGACTGCGAACACCGGGGAGCTGTTTTTT,CASSLTGTANTGELFF
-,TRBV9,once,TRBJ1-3,TGTGCCAGCCGGGGCTCTGGAAACACCATATATTTT,CASRGSGNTIYF
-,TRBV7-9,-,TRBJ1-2,TGTGCCAGCAGCTTAGGACAGAGCCTAAACTATGGCTACACCTTC,CASSLGQSLNYGYTF
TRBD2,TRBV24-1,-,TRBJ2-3,TGTGCCACCAGTCGCGATGGGAGGGACCTCGCCACGCAGTATTTT,CATSRDGRDLATQYF
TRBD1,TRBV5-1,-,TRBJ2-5,TGCGCCAGCAGCTTGGAGGAACAGGGGGCCTGGGAGACCCAGTACTTC,CASSLEEQGAWETQYF
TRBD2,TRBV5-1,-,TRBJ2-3,TGCGCCAGCAGCTTGGGACTAGCGGGAGGGCCTGTAGATACGCAGTATTTT,CASSLGLAGGPVDTQYF
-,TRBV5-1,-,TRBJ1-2,TGCGCCAGCAGCTTGGGAATGACTCGTGGCTACACCTTC,CASSLGMTRGYTF
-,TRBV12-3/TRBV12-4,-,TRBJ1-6,TGTGCCAGCAGTTCAGGAGGAAATTCACCCCTCCACTTT,CASSSGGNSPLHF
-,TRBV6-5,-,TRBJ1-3,TGTGCCAGCCACCCACAGAGATTCTCTGGAAACACCATATATTTT,CASHPQRFSGNTIYF
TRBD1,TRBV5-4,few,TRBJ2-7,TGTGCCAGCAGCTTAGATCCGGGACAGACCTACGAGCAGTACTTC,CASSLDPGQTYEQYF
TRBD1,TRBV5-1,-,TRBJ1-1,TGCGCCAGCAGCACTAGACAGGGAGGGAACACTGAAGCTTTCTTT,CASSTRQGGNTEAFF
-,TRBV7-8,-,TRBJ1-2,TGTGCCAGCAGCTTAGGAAGGGGCGGCTATGGCTACACCTTC,CASSLGRGGYGYTF
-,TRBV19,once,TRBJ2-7,TGTGCCAGTAGTATAGCCTCCGGGAACATCTACGAGCAGTACTTC,CASSIASGNIYEQYF
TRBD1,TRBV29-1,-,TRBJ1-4,TGCAGCGTTCCGGACAGGCACTCAGGACTGTTTTTT,CSVPDRHSGLFF
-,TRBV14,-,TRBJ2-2,TGTGCCAGCAGTCAAGCCACAGGGAAATCCGGGGAGCTGTTTTTT,CASSQATGKSGELFF
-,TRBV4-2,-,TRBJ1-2,TGTGCCAGCAGCTCTCAGGGAACCCACAGGGTTGACTATGGCTACACCTTC,CASSSQGTHRVDYGYTF
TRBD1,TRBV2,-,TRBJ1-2,TGTGCCAGCAGCCCTGACAGGGGGGCTGGGGCCTTC,CASSPDRGAGAF
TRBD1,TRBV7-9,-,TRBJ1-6,TGTGCCAGCAGCTTAGCGGGACAGCTTAATTCACCCCTCCACTTT,CASSLAGQLNSPLHF
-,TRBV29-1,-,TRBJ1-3,TGCAGCGTCGCCGGGGGAGGGTCTGGAAACACCATATATTTT,CSVAGGGSGNTIYF
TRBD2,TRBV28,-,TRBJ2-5,TGTGCCAGCAGCTCTCCTGTGCAGGGAGGGCGAGAGACCCAGTACTTC,CASSSPVQGGRETQYF
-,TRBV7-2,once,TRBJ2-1,TGTGCCAGCAGCCAGGACAGTAGCTCCTACAATGAGCAGTTCTTC,CASSQDSSSYNEQFF
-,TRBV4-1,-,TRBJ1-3,TGCGCCAGCAGCGTCGGGGGAATCAGGGAGACTGGAAACACCATATATTTT,CASSVGGIRETGNTIYF
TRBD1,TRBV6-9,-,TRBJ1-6,TGTGCCAGCAGCACACAGGGGGCTCGGAATTCACCCCTCCACTTT,CASSTQGARNSPLHF
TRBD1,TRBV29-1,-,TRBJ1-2,TGCAGCGTCAAAACTCCGACAGGGACCTATGGCTACACCTTC,CSVKTPTGTYGYTF
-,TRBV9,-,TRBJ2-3,TGTGCCAGCAGCGGTCTGCTTGGGGGGGGCGGGACAGATACGCAGTATTTT,CASSGLLGGGGTDTQYF
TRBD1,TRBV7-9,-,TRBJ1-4,TGTGCCAGCAGTTACGGGACAGGGGATGAAAAACTGTTTTTT,CASSYGTGDEKLFF
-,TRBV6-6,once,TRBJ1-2,TGTGCCAGCAGTCTTGACAGCTATGGCTACACCTTC,CASSLDSYGYTF
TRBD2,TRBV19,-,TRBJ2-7,TGTGCCTCCTCCCGGGGGGGGGACCGCGAGCAGTACTTC,CASSRGGDREQYF
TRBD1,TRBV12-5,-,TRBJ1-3,TGTGCTAGTGGTTTGGTACAGGGGGCTTTGGACACCATATATTTT,CASGLVQGALDTIYF
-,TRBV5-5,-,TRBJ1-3,TGTGCCAGCATGGTGAGGGTGGATGGAAACACCATATATTTT,CASMVRVDGNTIYF
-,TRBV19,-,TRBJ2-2,TGTGCCAGTAGTATAGTTTTAACCGGGGAGCTGTTTTTT,CASSIVLTGELFF
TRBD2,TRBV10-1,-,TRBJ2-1,TGCGCCAGCAGTGAACGCGGGGGGTCGATCGCCAACAATGAGCAGTTCTTC,CASSERGGSIANNEQFF
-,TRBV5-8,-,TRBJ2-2,TGTGCCAGTGGATACGGACTAATAAACACCGGGGAGCTGTTTTTT,CASGYGLINTGELFF